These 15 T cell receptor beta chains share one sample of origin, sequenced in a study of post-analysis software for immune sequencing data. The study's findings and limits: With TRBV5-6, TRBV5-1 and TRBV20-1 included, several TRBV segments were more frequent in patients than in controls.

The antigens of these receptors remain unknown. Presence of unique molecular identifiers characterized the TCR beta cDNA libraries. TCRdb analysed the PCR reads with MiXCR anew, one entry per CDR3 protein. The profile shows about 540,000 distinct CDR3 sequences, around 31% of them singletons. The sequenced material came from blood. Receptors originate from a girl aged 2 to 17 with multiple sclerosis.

This CDR3 reads CSARGGAADTQYF. CDR3 sequence (DNA): TGCAGTGCCCGAGGGGGGGCCGCAGATACGCAGTATTTT. The chain carries TRBV20-1 and TRBJ2-3, with D possibly being TRBD2 (7 bases). V lost 6 bases and J 4 bases, leaving 14 bases between the germline ends. Germline V CDR1 and CDR2: DFQATT, SNEGSKA (reference sequence). The CDR3 has 13 amino acids.

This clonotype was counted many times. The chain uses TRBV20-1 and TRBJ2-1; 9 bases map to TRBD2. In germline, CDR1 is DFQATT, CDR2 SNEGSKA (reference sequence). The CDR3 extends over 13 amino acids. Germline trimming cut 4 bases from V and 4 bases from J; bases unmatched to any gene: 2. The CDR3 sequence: CSATGLAYNEQFF. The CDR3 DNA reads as TGCAGTGCTACGGGACTAGCTTACAATGAGCAGTTCTTC.

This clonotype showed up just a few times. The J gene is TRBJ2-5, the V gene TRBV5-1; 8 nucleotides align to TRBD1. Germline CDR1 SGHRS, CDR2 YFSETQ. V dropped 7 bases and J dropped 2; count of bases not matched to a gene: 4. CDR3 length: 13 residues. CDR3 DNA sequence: TGCGCCAGCTCCACAGGGGGACAAGAGACCCAGTACTTC. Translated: CASSTGGQETQYF.

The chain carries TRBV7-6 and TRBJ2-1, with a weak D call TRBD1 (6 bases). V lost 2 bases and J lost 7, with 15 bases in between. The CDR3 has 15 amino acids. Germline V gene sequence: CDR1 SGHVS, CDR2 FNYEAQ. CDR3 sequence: CASSLSGAVGNEQFF. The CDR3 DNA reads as TGTGCCAGCAGCTTATCAGGGGCCGTTGGGAATGAGCAGTTCTTC.

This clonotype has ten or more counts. The CDR3 bases are TGTGCCAGCAGCTTACAGAGCTCCTACAATGAGCAGTTCTTC. Protein: CASSLQSSYNEQFF. The chain employs TRBV11-2 and TRBJ2-1; D remains ambiguous. V was clipped by 2 bases and J by 0 bases, with 5 bases between them. From germline, CDR1 is SGHAT and CDR2 FQNNGV. The CDR3 runs to 14 residues.

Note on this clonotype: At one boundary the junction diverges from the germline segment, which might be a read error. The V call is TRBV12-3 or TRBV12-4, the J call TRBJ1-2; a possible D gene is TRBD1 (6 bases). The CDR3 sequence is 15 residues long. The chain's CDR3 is CASSLGGGANDGYTF. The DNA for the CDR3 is TGTGCCAGCAGTTTAGGAGGGGGAGCTAACGATGGCTACACCTTC.

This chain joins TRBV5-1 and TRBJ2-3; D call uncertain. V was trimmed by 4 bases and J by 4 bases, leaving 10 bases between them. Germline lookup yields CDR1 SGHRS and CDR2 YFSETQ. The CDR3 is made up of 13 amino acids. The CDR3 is CASSRIGADTQYF. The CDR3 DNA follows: TGCGCCAGCAGCAGAATTGGCGCAGATACGCAGTATTTT.

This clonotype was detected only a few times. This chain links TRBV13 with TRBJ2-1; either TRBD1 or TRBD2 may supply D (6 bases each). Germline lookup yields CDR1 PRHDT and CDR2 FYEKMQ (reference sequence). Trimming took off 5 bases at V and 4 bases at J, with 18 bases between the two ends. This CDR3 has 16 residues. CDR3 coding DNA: TGTGCCAGCAGCCAAAATTCGGGGGCGCGGTACAATGAGCAGTTCTTC. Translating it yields CASSQNSGARYNEQFF.

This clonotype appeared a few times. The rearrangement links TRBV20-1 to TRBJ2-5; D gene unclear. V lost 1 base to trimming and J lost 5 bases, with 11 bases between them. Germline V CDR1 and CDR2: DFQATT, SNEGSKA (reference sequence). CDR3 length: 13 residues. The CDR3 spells CSARVARLETQYF. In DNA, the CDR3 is TGCAGTGCTAGAGTGGCTCGCCTGGAGACCCAGTACTTC.

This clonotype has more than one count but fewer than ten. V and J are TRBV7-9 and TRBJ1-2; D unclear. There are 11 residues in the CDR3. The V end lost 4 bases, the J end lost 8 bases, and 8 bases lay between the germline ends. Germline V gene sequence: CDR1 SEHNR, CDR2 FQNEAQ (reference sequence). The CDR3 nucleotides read TGTGCCAGCAGCTCCCACGGCGGCTACACCTTC. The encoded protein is CASSSHGGYTF.

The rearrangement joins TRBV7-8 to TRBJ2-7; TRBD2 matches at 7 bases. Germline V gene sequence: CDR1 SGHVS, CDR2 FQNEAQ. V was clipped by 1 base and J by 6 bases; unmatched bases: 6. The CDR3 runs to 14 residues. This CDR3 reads CASSLVHPGGEQYF. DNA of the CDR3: TGTGCCAGCAGCTTAGTTCACCCGGGGGGCGAGCAGTACTTC.

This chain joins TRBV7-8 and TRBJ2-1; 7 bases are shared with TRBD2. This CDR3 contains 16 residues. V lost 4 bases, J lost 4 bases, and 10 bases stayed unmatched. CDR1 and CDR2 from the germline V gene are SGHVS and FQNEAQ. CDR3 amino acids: CASSWRPTGGYNEQFF. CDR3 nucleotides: TGTGCCAGCAGCTGGAGACCGACGGGGGGTTACAATGAGCAGTTCTTC.

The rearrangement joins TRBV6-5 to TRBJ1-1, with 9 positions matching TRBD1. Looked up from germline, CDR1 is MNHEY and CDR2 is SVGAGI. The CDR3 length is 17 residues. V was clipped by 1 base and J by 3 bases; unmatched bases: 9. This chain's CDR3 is CASSYWTGALTYTEAFF. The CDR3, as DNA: TGTGCCAGCAGTTACTGGACAGGGGCACTTACTTACACTGAAGCTTTCTTT.

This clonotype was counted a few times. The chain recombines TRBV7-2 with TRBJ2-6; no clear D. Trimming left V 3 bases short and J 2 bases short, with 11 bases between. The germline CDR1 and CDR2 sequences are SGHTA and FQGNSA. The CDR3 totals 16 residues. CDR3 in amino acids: CASSLVGSAGANVLTF. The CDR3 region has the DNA TGTGCCAGCAGCTTGGTGGGGTCCGCTGGGGCCAACGTCCTGACTTTC. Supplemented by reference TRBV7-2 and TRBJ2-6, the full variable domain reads GAGVSQSPSNKVTEKGKDVELRCDPISGHTALYWYRQSLGQGLEFLIYFQGNSAPDKSGLPSDRFSAERTGGSVSTLTIQRTQQEDSAVYLCASSLVGSAGANVLTFGAGSRLTVL.

Written as DNA, the CDR3 is TGTGCCAGCAGTTTGGACAGAGTTTGGGGCGGGGAGCTGTTTTTT. Its translation is CASSLDRVWGGELFF. The chain combines TRBV12-3 or TRBV12-4 with TRBJ2-2; a possible D gene is TRBD1 (6 bases). The CDR3 length is 15 residues. V lost 3 bases, J lost 7 bases, and 15 bases lay in between.